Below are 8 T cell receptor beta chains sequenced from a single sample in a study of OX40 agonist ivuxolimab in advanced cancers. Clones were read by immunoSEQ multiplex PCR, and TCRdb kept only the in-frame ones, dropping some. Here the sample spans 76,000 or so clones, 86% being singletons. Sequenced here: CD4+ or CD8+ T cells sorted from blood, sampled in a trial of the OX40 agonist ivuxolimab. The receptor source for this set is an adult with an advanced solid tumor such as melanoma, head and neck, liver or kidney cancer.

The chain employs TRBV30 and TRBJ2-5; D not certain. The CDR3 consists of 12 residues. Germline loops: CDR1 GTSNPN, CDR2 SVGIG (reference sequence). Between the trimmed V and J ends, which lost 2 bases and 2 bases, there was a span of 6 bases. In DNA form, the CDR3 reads TGTGCCTGGAGTTGGGGACAAGAGACCCAGTACTTC. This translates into CAWSWGQETQYF.

The CDR3 bases are TGTGCCAGCTCACTGGAGGGGCCCCAGCATTTT. Translation: CASSLEGPQHF. This chain connects TRBV18 to TRBJ1-5; no firm D call. Germline V gives CDR1 KGHSH, CDR2 LQKENI. The CDR3 sequence is 11 residues long. Trimming cost V 4 bases and J 9 bases, with 7 bases left between them.

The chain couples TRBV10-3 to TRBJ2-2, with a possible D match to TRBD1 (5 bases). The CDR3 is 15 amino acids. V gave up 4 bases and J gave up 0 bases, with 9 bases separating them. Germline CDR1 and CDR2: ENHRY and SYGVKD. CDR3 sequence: CAISGTGSNTGELFF. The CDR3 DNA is TGTGCCATCAGTGGAACAGGTTCGAACACCGGGGAGCTGTTTTTT.

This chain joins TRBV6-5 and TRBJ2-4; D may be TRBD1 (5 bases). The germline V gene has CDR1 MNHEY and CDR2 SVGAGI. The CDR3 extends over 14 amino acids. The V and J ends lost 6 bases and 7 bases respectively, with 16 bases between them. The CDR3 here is CASSSPRQINIQYF. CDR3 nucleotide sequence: TGTGCCAGCAGCTCCCCCCGACAGATCAACATTCAGTACTTC.

CDR3 in amino acids: CASRPGAAGSDTQYF. DNA for the CDR3: TGTGCCAGCAGACCGGGCGCAGCGGGGTCAGATACGCAGTATTTT. The chain uses TRBV28 and TRBJ2-3, with 7 bases matching TRBD2. CDR1 and CDR2 from the germline V gene are MDHEN and SYDVKM. Trimming at V came to 6 bases and at J to 4 bases, leaving 10 bases not matched to a gene. The CDR3 covers 15 residues.

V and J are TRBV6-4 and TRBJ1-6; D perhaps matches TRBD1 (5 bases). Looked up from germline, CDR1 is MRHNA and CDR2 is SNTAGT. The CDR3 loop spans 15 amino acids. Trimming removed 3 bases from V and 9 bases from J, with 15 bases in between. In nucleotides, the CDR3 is TGTGCCAGCAGTGAAGGTGGACTGGGGGTTTCACCCCTCCACTTT. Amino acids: CASSEGGLGVSPLHF.

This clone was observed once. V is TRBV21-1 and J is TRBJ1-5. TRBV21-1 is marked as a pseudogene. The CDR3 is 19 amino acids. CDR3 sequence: CASSKGKIPAPYSNQPQHF. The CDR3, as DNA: TGTGCCAGCAGCAAAGGAAAGATCCCAGCCCCTTATAGCAATCAGCCCCAGCATTTT.

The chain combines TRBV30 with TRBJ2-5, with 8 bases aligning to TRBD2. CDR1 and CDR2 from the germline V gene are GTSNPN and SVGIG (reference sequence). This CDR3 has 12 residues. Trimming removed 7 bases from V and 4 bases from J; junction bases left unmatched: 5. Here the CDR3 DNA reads TGTGCCTCCACTAGCGGTTTAGAGACCCAGTACTTC. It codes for CASTSGLETQYF.